One TCR beta chain is described in this entry. This clonotype has more than one count but fewer than ten. The clone's antigen remains unknown. No qualities accompany the bases; no much larger clone lies one base away. These data are taken from a study of blood T cells in healthy people across ages (dated by TCRdb to between 2014 and 2017). In the study overall: In model experiments, template switching captured about one uniquely barcoded TCR beta cDNA molecule for every two T cells. The donors were divided into four age groups: young (average around 17 years), middle-aged (approximately 39), aged (approximately 59) and long-lived (about 80). Two additional independent replicas of 1 million unique cDNA reads from the same blood draw were analyzed for two donors (one aged 18 to 29 and one aged 80 or older). To avoid experimental bias, donors of different ages were randomly spread across the sequencing lanes. Using deep sequencing normalized with unique cDNA molecular identifiers, the study measured how TCR beta repertoire diversity changes with age.

To prepare the library, 5' RACE was applied. The run used an Illumina HiSeq 2500. The second PCR ran for about 7 to 11 cycles and used a J-beta primer mix along with a sample-barcoded 5' primer. Each TCR beta cDNA molecule received a unique molecular identifier from a template-switch 5' adaptor carrying 12 random nucleotides. At least 2.5 million CDR3-containing paired-end reads were obtained from each sample. First-strand cDNA was synthesized from all RNA with the Mint cDNA synthesis kit, primed by a TRBC-specific oligonucleotide. All cDNA was treated with uracil-DNA glycosylase and then went through a first 18-cycle PCR with the universal primers M1SS and BC2_uni_R. On the authors' methods: For normalization, 1 million high-quality reads, each with a distinct molecular identifier, were randomly selected from each sample. Instead of being binned into consensus sequences, reads that shared molecular identifiers were thrown out. MiTCR, run with a Q25 quality threshold and the strictest error-elimination algorithm, handled CDR3 identification, clonotype clustering and error correction. Lower-bound total TCR beta diversity was estimated with a nonparametric unseen species model using Euler transformation. In TCRdb, the public reads were trimmed at Q25 with fastp and aligned with MiXCR, with productive beta chains retained. A single entry per CDR3 protein holds the most common genes and DNA from its merged rows. These V and J calls originate from TCRdb's pipeline instead of the authors' own analysis. This sample gives some 1.6 million distinct CDR3 sequences in total; about 32% of them show up just once. The ten largest clones add up to 11% of the sample.

The donors were about 40 Caucasian individuals from Russia, aged 6 to 90 years, who were systemically healthy. Approximately 9.7 milliliters of peripheral blood were drawn from each donor into EDTA-treated Vacutainer tubes. Ficoll-Paque density-gradient centrifugation was used to isolate PBMCs, with at least 6.5 million per sample. Total RNA was extracted from PBMCs with Trizol reagent, with at least 5.5 micrograms obtained per sample. For every donor, an aliquot of PBMCs went through flow cytometry to measure the percentages of naive CD45RAhigh/CD27high T cells. Results the study describes overall, beyond this receptor: As age increased, observed TCR beta diversity per million T cells dropped in a roughly linear way, and a significant reduction was already evident by age about 40. Conclusive comparison of naive and antigen-experienced compartments was prevented by the profiling of bulk unsorted PBMCs. Compared with the aged group, more naive CD4+ T cells, fewer expanded clones and increased TCR diversity were shown by the long-lived group, suggesting age selection. Donor CMV infection status was unknown, potentially confounding age-related changes in expanded clonotypes. Estimates of total diversity based on one million sequenced T cells were considered lower bounds and underestimates. There was a strong correlation between observed TCR beta diversity and the percentage of naive T cells measured by flow cytometry.

This receptor was taken from a young woman in good health. The sequencing sample was made of blood.

The nucleotide sequence reads TGTGCCAGCAGCCAAGCGCAACTAGCGGGATTGAATACGCAGTATTTT. Translation gives CASSQAQLAGLNTQYF. The chain links TRBV3-1 with TRBJ2-3, with 10 junctional bases fitting TRBD2. Counted from cysteine to phenylalanine, this CDR3 has 16 amino acids. This entry keeps only the CDR3 DNA: 48 bases, framed from base 1. Based on the germline V gene (reference sequence), the CDR1 and CDR2 sequences are LGHDT and YNNKEL. The germline V end is reduced by 1 base and the J end by 7 bases; junction bases left unmatched: 8.